Below are 8 T cell receptor beta chains sequenced from a single sample in a study of CD8 T cells in ankylosing spondylitis. TCRdb re-derived calls from the 5' RACE reads in MiXCR, one entry per CDR3 protein. The sample has about 340,000 distinct CDR3 sequences; 8% are singletons. No antigens are known for them. Study-wide results and caveats: A motif in TCR beta, a set of roughly eight highly homologous variants, appeared characteristic of ankylosing spondylitis blood.

The material sequenced was blood, either unsorted or a sorted T cell fraction (not recorded which). The receptors originated from a male donor with ankylosing spondylitis.

The chain joins TRBV20-1 to TRBJ2-7, with D tentatively TRBD2 (6 bases). Trimming took 4 bases from V and 0 from J, leaving 10 bases between them. This CDR3 spans 13 amino acids. CDR1 is DFQATT and CDR2 is SNEGSKA in the germline V gene (reference sequence). CDR3 bases: TGCAGTGCTACTAGCGTGGCCTCCTACGAGCAGTACTTC. Protein product: CSATSVASYEQYF.

The gene calls are TRBV4-2 and TRBJ2-1; tentatively, D is TRBD1 (7 bases). The length of the CDR3 is 17 residues. Germline V CDR1 and CDR2: LGHNA, YNFKEQ. The V end lost 2 bases, the J end lost 3 bases, and 17 bases lay between the germline ends. The CDR3 spells CASSQRGGTVIYNEQFF. As DNA, the CDR3 is TGTGCCAGCAGCCAAAGGGGCGGGACAGTCATCTACAATGAGCAGTTCTTC.

This clonotype has at least ten counts. The chain uses TRBV5-1 and TRBJ2-1; 11 nucleotides match TRBD2. V shed 4 bases, J shed 2 bases, and the junction held 8 bases outside the gene matches. The CDR3 covers 17 residues. CDR1 and CDR2 (germline): SGHRS, YFSETQ. CDR3 coding DNA: TGCGCCAGCAGCCATGGGACTAGCGGACTCGCCTACAATGAGCAGTTCTTC. Amino acids: CASSHGTSGLAYNEQFF.

This clonotype was seen repeatedly, ten times or more. V and J are TRBV20-1 and TRBJ2-7; D possibly corresponds to TRBD1 (6 bases). The CDR3 consists of 16 residues. Germline CDR1 DFQATT, CDR2 SNEGSKA (reference sequence). V lost 6 bases, J lost 0 bases, and 21 bases lay in between. CDR3 protein: CSARQVPTHNSYEQYF. CDR3 nucleotide sequence: TGCAGTGCGAGACAGGTGCCGACCCACAACTCCTACGAGCAGTACTTC.

The chain carries TRBV28 and TRBJ1-5; TRBD1 matches at 10 bases. The ends lost 6 bases at V and 0 bases at J; junction bases unmatched: 8. The CDR3 extends over 17 amino acids. In germline, CDR1 is MDHEN, CDR2 SYDVKM. The CDR3 nucleotides are TGTGCCAGCAGAGTGGGACAGGGGCCTTATAGCAATCAGCCCCAGCATTTT. This translates into CASRVGQGPYSNQPQHF.

The sample holds many counts of this clonotype. This sequence joins TRBV4-2 and TRBJ2-2; D is undetermined. The germline gives CDR1 LGHNA, CDR2 YNFKEQ. The CDR3 totals 16 residues. The V end was cut by 0 bases, the J end by 1 base, with 9 bases between. In DNA form, the CDR3 reads TGTGCCAGCAGCCAAGATCAGCGATTGAACACCGGGGAGCTGTTTTTT. This gives the protein CASSQDQRLNTGELFF.

There are many counts of this clonotype. The rearrangement uses TRBV4-1 and TRBJ1-1; D is possibly TRBD1 (5 bases). Germline V CDR1 and CDR2: MGHRA, YSYEKL. V lost 3 bases and J 0 bases, leaving 14 bases between the germline ends. The CDR3 covers 16 residues. CDR3 amino acids: CASSHSPGTVNTEAFF. The DNA of the CDR3 is TGCGCCAGCAGCCACAGTCCCGGGACGGTGAACACTGAAGCTTTCTTT.

The gene calls are TRBV3-1 and TRBJ2-1, with 7 positions matching TRBD1. The V gene's germline CDR1 is LGHDT and CDR2 YNNKEL (reference sequence). The CDR3 sequence is 17 residues long. With 0 bases clipped from V and 4 bases from J, the junction kept 9 bases outside the gene matches. The CDR3 protein is CASSQDLTGVAYNEQFF. In DNA, the CDR3 is TGTGCCAGCAGCCAAGATCTAACAGGGGTCGCTTACAATGAGCAGTTCTTC.